The clone carrying this TCR beta chain has at least ten counts. Its antigen is not identified. The authors incorporated unique molecular identifiers into the TCR beta cDNA libraries. TCRdb ran MiXCR on the PCR reads and lists one entry per CDR3 protein. The table records fewer than 850,000 distinct CDR3 sequences, approximately 30% of them present only once. This specimen comes from a study of post-analysis software for immune sequencing data. The CDR3 has 15 amino acids. Germline CDR1 and CDR2: ENHRY and SYGVKD. With V trimmed by 0 bases and J by 5 bases, 7 bases remained unmatched. Study findings and constraints: Four or five TRBV segments, TRBV5-6, TRBV5-1 and TRBV20-1 among them, were found more frequent in patients than controls.

The sequenced sample was blood. This receptor was identified in a girl aged 5-17 years with multiple sclerosis. The chain combines TRBV10-3 with TRBJ2-7; TRBD2 agrees at 7 bases. CDR3: CAISESRGSPDEQYF. The DNA for the CDR3 is TGTGCCATCAGTGAGTCTCGCGGGAGTCCCGACGAGCAGTACTTC.